What follows are 15 T cell receptor beta chains derived from one specimen sequenced in a study of read filtering for tumor transcriptome and immune sequencing. This library used 300 to 500 ng RNA and molecular barcoded adaptors spanning alpha/delta and beta/gamma chains. TCRdb itself ran the reads through MiXCR, one entry per CDR3 protein. Seen here are 93,000 or so distinct CDR3 sequences, about a fifth observed once, and the top ten hold approximately 10%. Sequences were obtained from a population of CD138-negative cells sorted from bone marrow. The receptors originated from a donor over 35 with multiple myeloma.

Turning to this clonotype: With a much larger clone just one base away, this may be a read error. V gene TRBV12-3 or TRBV12-4 combines with J gene TRBJ2-2; 8 nucleotides align to TRBD1. The CDR3 length is 14 residues. The ends lost 5 bases at V and 8 bases at J; junction bases unmatched: 7. CDR3: CASSNSRGPGELFF. CDR3 in DNA: TGTGCCAGCAGTAACAGCAGGGGGCCGGGGGAGCTGTTTTTT.

This clonotype occurred once. Just one base apart from a much larger clone, this may be a read error. This chain uses TRBV19 with TRBJ2-7; maybe TRBD2 (6 bases). The CDR3 loop spans 14 amino acids. V was cut by 7 bases and J by 2 bases, with 15 bases left in between. The germline V gene has CDR1 LNHDA and CDR2 SQIVND (reference sequence). The CDR3 loop is CASKSGSGAYEQYF. The DNA of the CDR3 is TGTGCCAGTAAAAGTGGTAGCGGCGCCTACGAGCAGTACTTC.

V usage is TRBV20-1 and J usage is TRBJ1-1; a weak D match, TRBD1 (6 bases). The length of the CDR3 is 14 residues. Germline V gene lookup returns CDR1 DFQATT and CDR2 SNEGSKA (reference sequence). V lost 0 bases and J 6 bases, leaving 14 bases between the germline ends. CDR3: CSARDLGGAAEAFF. The DNA of the CDR3 is TGCAGTGCTAGAGATCTCGGGGGCGCGGCTGAAGCTTTCTTT.

In its sample, this clonotype was seen many times. The chain employs TRBV5-1 and TRBJ1-1, with D perhaps matching TRBD1 (5 bases). V lost 1 base and J lost 6, with 13 bases in between. Per germline, CDR1 SGHRS and CDR2 YFSETQ. CDR3 size: 14 residues. The CDR3 nucleotides are TGCGCCAGCAGCTTGAGACCAGGGTTACCTGAAGCTTTCTTT. This encodes CASSLRPGLPEAFF.

This clonotype was detected many times. This rearrangement joins TRBV12-3 or TRBV12-4 to TRBJ2-1; D perhaps matches TRBD2 (5 bases). The V and J ends lost 2 bases and 5 bases respectively, with 13 bases between them. The length of the CDR3 is 15 residues. CDR3 nucleotides: TGTGCCAGCAGTTTATTGCGACTATCAAACAATGAGCAGTTCTTC. Encoded protein: CASSLLRLSNNEQFF.

This clonotype was observed many times. The chain combines TRBV12-3 or TRBV12-4 with TRBJ2-3; 9 bases fit TRBD1. The CDR3 length is 15 residues. V shed 4 bases and J 8 bases; nucleotides not matched to a gene: 10. The CDR3 bases are TGTGCCAGCAGTTGGACAGGGGCTGGACACGGTACGCAGTATTTT. It is translated as CASSWTGAGHGTQYF.

This clonotype was picked up a small number of times. The V call is TRBV2, the J call TRBJ1-2, with D unclear. The CDR3 length is 12 residues. V lost 8 bases and J 6 bases, leaving 13 bases between the germline ends. CDR1 is SNHLY, CDR2 FYNNEI, per germline. The CDR3 loop reads CASSMGANGYTF. CDR3 DNA sequence: TGTGCCAGCTCAATGGGAGCTAATGGCTACACCTTC.

Many counts were recorded for this clonotype. The chain has TRBV20-1 and TRBJ1-1; TRBD1 is a possible D gene (5 bases). Germline-derived CDR1 and CDR2 are DFQATT and SNEGSKA (reference sequence). This CDR3 spans 13 amino acids. Trimming stripped 6 bases from V and 0 bases from J, with 11 bases between. CDR3 sequence (DNA): TGCAGTGCGCTTGACAGTATGAACACTGAAGCTTTCTTT. Amino acid sequence: CSALDSMNTEAFF.

Ten or more counts support this clonotype. The rearrangement joins TRBV12-3 or TRBV12-4 to TRBJ1-1, with D perhaps TRBD1 (6 bases). The V end was cut by 7 bases, the J end by 4 bases, with 19 bases between. The CDR3 has 15 residues. CDR3 sequence reads: CASTHTTGRGTEAFF. As DNA, the CDR3 is TGTGCCAGCACCCATACGACAGGAAGGGGCACTGAAGCTTTCTTT.

Comment on this clonotype: A much larger clone sits a single nucleotide away, making a read error possible. The chain combines TRBV2 with TRBJ2-5; D is perhaps TRBD2 (6 bases). Germline CDR1 is SNHLY and CDR2 is FYNNEI. The CDR3 has 13 residues. The CDR3 nucleotides are TGTGCCAGCGGTACCGGGAGCCAAGAGACCCAGAACTTC. This gives the protein CASGTGSQETQNF.

Ten or more counts support this clonotype. The V call is TRBV28, the J call TRBJ2-1, with TRBD1 matching 9 bases. The V and J ends lost 2 bases and 9 bases, in that order; junction bases with no gene match: 8. CDR3 length: 15 amino acids. The germline CDR1 and CDR2 sequences are MDHEN and SYDVKM. This CDR3 is CASSLGDRVSGEQFF. CDR3 sequence (DNA): TGTGCCAGCAGTTTAGGGGACAGGGTGTCTGGTGAGCAGTTCTTC. The whole variable domain, filled in from reference TRBV28 and TRBJ2-1, reads DVKVTQSSRYLVKRTGEKVFLECVQDMDHENMFWYRQDPGLGLRLIYFSYDVKMKEKGDIPEGYSVSREKKERFSLILESASTNQTSMYLCASSLGDRVSGEQFFGPGTRLTVL.

This clonotype came up many times. The chain links TRBV19 to TRBJ2-2; D uncertain. V lost 4 bases and J 2 bases, leaving 8 bases between the germline ends. Germline CDR1 is LNHDA and CDR2 is SQIVND (reference sequence). CDR3 length: 14 amino acids. In DNA form, the CDR3 reads TGTGCCAGTAGTACCCGGGCCAACACCGGGGAGCTGTTTTTT. The encoded protein is CASSTRANTGELFF. Variable domain in full (rest from reference TRBV19 and TRBJ2-2): DGGITQSPKYLFRKEGQNVTLSCEQNLNHDAMYWYRQDPGQGLRLIYYSQIVNDFQKGDIAEGYSVSREKKESFPLTVTSAQKNPTAFYLCASSTRANTGELFFGEGSRLTVL.

This clonotype was recorded many times. This sequence joins TRBV20-1 and TRBJ2-1; TRBD1 might be the D (6 bases). Germline V gives CDR1 DFQATT, CDR2 SNEGSKA (reference sequence). CDR3 size: 12 residues. Trimming left V 3 bases short and J 7 bases short, with 10 bases between. The DNA for the CDR3 is TGCAGTGCTAGCAGGGGCTCGAATGAGCAGTTCTTC. Translation gives CSASRGSNEQFF.

Notes on this clonotype: Possible read error: a much larger clone is one base away. The J gene is TRBJ2-5, the V gene TRBV29-1; D gene uncertain. In germline, CDR1 is SQVTM, CDR2 ANQGSEA. The CDR3 consists of 12 residues. The ends were cut back, 7 bases at V and 5 bases at J, with 14 bases in the middle. The CDR3 bases are TGCAGCGGTGACGCGGCAAGTGAGACCCAGTACTTC. It translates to CSGDAASETQYF.

A remark on this clonotype: This could be a read error, since a much larger clone is one nucleotide away. V is TRBV6-6 and J is TRBJ2-2; D is undetermined. V lost 11 bases, J lost 1 base, and 11 bases lay in between. Germline V gene sequence: CDR1 MNHNY, CDR2 SVGAGI (reference sequence). This CDR3 has 13 residues. The CDR3 bases are TGTGCCGGCCGTAAAATGAACACCGGGGAGCTGTTTTTT. This codes for CAGRKMNTGELFF.